The T cell receptor beta chain described here comes from a study of T cells in Graves' hyperthyroidism and ophthalmopathy. Each person with ophthalmopathy scored at least 3 on the Clinical Activity Score, reached NOSPECS grade 4 or higher, and had been ill under 3 months. Using 9.5 to 10 ml of fresh peripheral blood, PBMCs were prepared. Points from the study as a whole: Within blood appeared most thyroid clonotypes that had expanded above 0.001.

CDR1 is SGHAT and CDR2 is FQNNGV in the germline V gene. This CDR3 has 18 amino acids. V shed 5 bases and J shed 9 bases, with 29 bases lying between them. This clonotype was found many times. Its target is not known. Amplification targeted TCR beta CDR3 regions from RNA transcripts. The HTBI primer set was used in a first-round RT-PCR of the TCR CDR3. TCRdb independently ran MiXCR on the multiplex PCR reads; one entry per CDR3 protein. The repertoire holds 500,000 to 550,000 distinct CDR3 sequences, just under 20% seen once, with 47% in the top ten. The clonotype was recovered from a man between 40 and 49 years old with Graves' ophthalmopathy. What was sequenced was blood. The V and J genes are TRBV11-2 and TRBJ2-1; either TRBD1 or TRBD2 may supply D (5 bases each). The CDR3: CASSIQLTGTPLGSEQFF. CDR3 DNA sequence: TGTGCCAGCAGCATTCAACTCACCGGGACCCCGCTAGGGAGTGAGCAGTTCTTC.